The 28 T cell receptor beta chains in this list originate from one sample, sequenced in a study of blood T cell repertoires in COVID-19 (dated by TCRdb to 2020 to 2022). Libraries were built with the immunoSEQ multiplex PCR assay. TCRdb limited this immuneACCESS table to in-frame rearrangements with V and J called. A share of clones is missing; checked studies link under half to unresolved V genes, and the rest is unexplained. Here the sample has 95,000 to 150,000 clones; 85% to 90% occur a single time. The ten top clones hold more than 2% of the sample. Sequenced material: peripheral blood. Receptors were obtained from a woman in her fifties or sixties with acute or convalescent COVID-19.

The chain joins TRBV19 to TRBJ2-3; 8 bases are a match to TRBD2. Trimming took 6 bases from V and 5 from J; bases not matched to a gene: 4. CDR3 length: 13 amino acids. Germline V CDR1 and CDR2: LNHDA, SQIVND (reference sequence). The DNA for the CDR3 is TGTGCCAGTAGCGGGACTAGGGAAGATACGCAGTATTTT. The encoded protein is CASSGTREDTQYF.

The chain couples TRBV11-2 to TRBJ2-3; D not certain. This CDR3 region has 14 residues. CDR1 and CDR2 (germline): SGHAT, FQNNGV. V lost 1 base, J lost 6 bases, and 11 bases lay in between. CDR3: CASSLGQFMDTQYF. CDR3 DNA sequence: TGTGCCAGCAGCTTAGGTCAGTTTATGGATACGCAGTATTTT.

The chain employs TRBV10-3 and TRBJ2-7; 8 bases map to TRBD2. V was pared by 2 bases and J by 4 bases, with 7 bases of the junction left unmatched. The CDR3 length is 15 residues. Germline V lookup: CDR1 ENHRY, CDR2 SYGVKD. In nucleotides, the CDR3 is TGTGCCATCAGTGAGCCCGGGACTAGGGTTTACGAGCAGTACTTC. It translates to CAISEPGTRVYEQYF.

This clone has a single count. The genes are TRBV19 and TRBJ2-7; D remains ambiguous. V shed 3 bases and J shed 5 bases, with 5 bases lying between them. The CDR3 covers 11 residues. Germline lookup yields CDR1 LNHDA and CDR2 SQIVND (reference sequence). CDR3 nucleotide sequence: TGTGCCAGTAGTATGGGCGACGAGCAGTACTTC. Its translation is CASSMGDEQYF. Using reference TRBV19 and TRBJ2-7 for the parts outside the CDR3, the full variable domain is DGGITQSPKYLFRKEGQNVTLSCEQNLNHDAMYWYRQDPGQGLRLIYYSQIVNDFQKGDIAEGYSVSREKKESFPLTVTSAQKNPTAFYLCASSMGDEQYFGPGTRLTVT.

V usage is TRBV5-6 and J usage is TRBJ2-2; D call uncertain. V shed 3 bases and J shed 3 bases, with 18 bases lying between them. This CDR3 spans 17 amino acids. The V gene's germline CDR1 is SGHDT and CDR2 YYEEEE. The CDR3 sequence is CASSSLRSRSHTGELFF. For the CDR3, the DNA is TGTGCCAGCAGCTCCCTAAGGTCGCGGTCCCACACCGGGGAGCTGTTTTTT. The whole variable domain, filled in from reference TRBV5-6 and TRBJ2-2, reads DAGVTQSPTHLIKTRGQQVTLRCSPKSGHDTVSWYQQALGQGPQFIFQYYEEEERQRGNFPDRFSGHQFPNYSSELNVNALLLGDSALYLCASSSLRSRSHTGELFFGEGSRLTVL.

This clone was seen just once. This chain joins TRBV7-2 and TRBJ1-2, with D possibly being TRBD1 (6 bases). In germline, CDR1 is SGHTA, CDR2 FQGNSA. V was clipped by 0 bases and J by 4 bases, with 12 bases between them. The CDR3 length is 15 residues. CDR3 in amino acids: CASSLAGTSPYGYTF. CDR3 DNA: TGTGCCAGCAGCTTAGCGGGGACATCCCCCTATGGCTACACCTTC.

V usage is TRBV11-2 and J usage is TRBJ2-3, with D perhaps matching TRBD2 (5 bases). The CDR3 extends over 17 amino acids. The V gene lost 4 bases and the J gene lost 0 bases, with 17 bases spanning the gap. Germline V lookup: CDR1 SGHAT, CDR2 FQNNGV. The CDR3 spells CASSSPSGATSTDTQYF. CDR3 DNA sequence: TGTGCCAGCAGCTCCCCCAGCGGCGCCACTAGCACAGATACGCAGTATTTT.

This chain links TRBV11-3 with TRBJ1-3; TRBD1 might be the D (5 bases). Germline V lookup: CDR1 SGHNT, CDR2 YENEEA. This CDR3 region has 14 residues. Trimming left V 5 bases short and J 1 base short, with 9 bases between. The CDR3: CASSQGLSGNTIYF. The CDR3 region has the DNA TGTGCCAGCAGCCAGGGTCTTTCTGGAAACACCATATATTTT. Looking up the rest from reference TRBV11-3 and TRBJ1-3 gives the full variable domain: EAGVVQSPRYKIIEKKQPVAFWCNPISGHNTLYWYLQNLGQGPELLIRYENEEAVDDSQLPKDRFSAERLKGVDSTLKIQPAELGDSAVYLCASSQGLSGNTIYFGEGSWLTVV.

This chain links TRBV19 with TRBJ2-5, with TRBD2 matching over 15 bases. In germline, CDR1 is LNHDA, CDR2 SQIVND (reference sequence). Germline trimming cut 5 bases from V and 6 bases from J; bases unmatched to any gene: 10. The CDR3 loop spans 17 amino acids. This CDR3 reads CASSQWTSGRVDKTQYF. The CDR3 DNA reads TGTGCCAGTAGTCAATGGACTAGCGGGAGGGTCGACAAGACCCAGTACTTC.

The chain couples TRBV5-1 to TRBJ2-7; the D is unclear. Germline-derived CDR1 and CDR2 are SGHRS and YFSETQ. Trimming left V 4 bases short and J 0 bases short, with 14 bases between. The CDR3 spans 15 residues. In DNA, the CDR3 is TGCGCCAGCAGCCCTCGACCGAGGAGCTCCTACGAGCAGTACTTC. Translation gives CASSPRPRSSYEQYF.

The chain joins TRBV7-9 to TRBJ1-2; the D is unclear. Germline V gives CDR1 SEHNR, CDR2 FQNEAQ (reference sequence). V lost 7 bases to trimming and J lost 0 bases, with 9 bases between them. The CDR3 extends over 13 amino acids. CDR3: CASTLGTNYGYTF. For the CDR3, the DNA is TGTGCCAGCACCCTGGGCACTAACTATGGCTACACCTTC.

V gene TRBV3-1 (or the pseudogene TRBV3-2) combines with J gene TRBJ2-1; 9 bases align to TRBD2. Germline V gene data show CDR1 as LGHDT and CDR2 as YNNKEL (reference sequence). The V and J ends lost 0 bases and 4 bases, in that order; junction bases with no gene match: 4. This CDR3 has 16 amino acids. This CDR3 reads CASSQDISGGYNEQFF. The CDR3 DNA reads TGTGCCAGCAGCCAAGACATTAGCGGGGGTTACAATGAGCAGTTCTTC.

The J gene is TRBJ2-7, the V gene TRBV2; a weak D match, TRBD1 (7 bases). This CDR3 is built from 14 residues. V lost 10 bases to trimming and J lost 3 bases, with 19 bases between them. Germline V gene data show CDR1 as SNHLY and CDR2 as FYNNEI. CDR3 residues: CATRRDSQYYEQYF. The CDR3 DNA reads TGTGCCACACGGAGGGACAGCCAATACTACGAGCAGTACTTC.

This clone was observed a few times. As DNA, the CDR3 is TGTGCCAGCTCACCAAGACAGGAACTCACCGGGGAGCTGTTTTTT. Translated: CASSPRQELTGELFF. The chain couples TRBV18 to TRBJ2-2; D might be TRBD1 (6 bases). This CDR3 region has 15 residues. Germline values: CDR1 KGHSH, CDR2 LQKENI. V gave up 2 bases and J gave up 4 bases, with 11 bases separating them. The full variable domain, with the rest looked up from reference TRBV18 and TRBJ2-2, is NAGVMQNPRHLVRRRGQEARLRCSPMKGHSHVYWYRQLPEEGLKFMVYLQKENIIDESGMPKERFSAEFPKEGPSILRIQQVVRGDSAAYFCASSPRQELTGELFFGEGSRLTVL.

The chain links TRBV21-1 to TRBJ2-7; the table gives TRBD1 as D, unverified against the DNA. TRBV21-1 is a documented pseudogene. The CDR3 loop spans 12 amino acids. The CDR3 loop is CALKTGTYEQYF. For the CDR3, the DNA is TGTGCCTTAAAGACAGGGACCTACGAGCAGTACTTC.

This clone showed up just once. The rearrangement links TRBV7-2 to TRBJ2-2, with 7 bases aligning to TRBD2. The CDR3 is made up of 15 amino acids. V lost 8 bases to trimming and J lost 2 bases; unmatched junction nucleotides: 8. CDR1 is SGHTA and CDR2 is FQGNSA in the germline V gene. The CDR3 DNA follows: TGTGCCAGCTTGGCGGGAGCATCAAACACCGGGGAGCTGTTTTTT. Its protein product is CASLAGASNTGELFF.

This sequence joins TRBV4-3 and TRBJ2-7, with TRBD2 matching 10 bases. There are 17 residues in the CDR3. The germline CDR1 and CDR2 sequences are LGHNA and YSLEER. V shed 0 bases, J shed 6 bases, and the junction held 11 bases outside the gene matches. The CDR3 DNA reads as TGCGCCAGCAGCCAAGATATTGCGGTAGCGGGAGGTCGCGAGCAGTACTTC. As protein: CASSQDIAVAGGREQYF.

The V call is TRBV18, the J call TRBJ2-7; 9 bases are a match to TRBD1. The germline gives CDR1 KGHSH, CDR2 LQKENI. The length of the CDR3 is 14 residues. The J segment lost 3 bases and the V segment lost 6 bases, leaving 6 bases of the junction unmatched. The CDR3 here is CASSSETGGYEQYF. CDR3 DNA: TGTGCCAGCTCGTCAGAGACAGGGGGCTACGAGCAGTACTTC.

The chain combines TRBV10-2 with TRBJ2-5; D is undetermined. Germline V gives CDR1 WSHSY, CDR2 SAAADI. V shed 3 bases and J shed 0 bases, with 20 bases lying between them. The CDR3 totals 18 residues. For the CDR3, the DNA is TGCGCCAGCAGTGAAAGTGACACGGTTGGCCGACACCAAGAGACCCAGTACTTC. Protein sequence: CASSESDTVGRHQETQYF.

This clone was picked up a small number of times. This chain uses TRBV30 with TRBJ1-6; D remains ambiguous. Trimming removed 0 bases at V and 4 bases at J, with 10 bases between. Germline V gene lookup returns CDR1 GTSNPN and CDR2 SVGIG (reference sequence). The CDR3 length is 15 residues. The CDR3 here is CAWSVLGGYNSPLHF. The CDR3 DNA follows: TGTGCCTGGAGTGTACTAGGAGGGTATAATTCACCCCTCCACTTT.

This sequence joins TRBV18 and TRBJ2-1; TRBD1 matches at 10 bases. The CDR3 contains 19 residues. V trimming: 0 bases; J trimming: 8 bases; junction bases outside the gene matches: 16. The germline V gene encodes CDR1 KGHSH and CDR2 LQKENI. CDR3 loop: CASSPPRSAPGQGFDEQFF. The CDR3, as DNA: TGTGCCAGCTCACCACCTAGATCAGCACCGGGACAGGGGTTCGATGAGCAGTTCTTC.

J is TRBJ2-5 and V is TRBV6-1, with 9 bases aligning to TRBD1. The length of the CDR3 is 14 residues. CDR1 MNHNS and CDR2 SASEGT come from the germline V gene. Losses at the gene ends were 3 bases for V and 5 bases for J; bases not matched to a gene: 4. CDR3 in amino acids: CASSETGGRETQYF. As DNA, the CDR3 is TGTGCCAGCAGTGAGACAGGGGGACGGGAGACCCAGTACTTC.

The CDR3: CASSPRVGSTDTQYF. In DNA, the CDR3 is TGTGCCAGCAGCCCCCGTGTGGGCTCCACAGATACGCAGTATTTT. The V and J genes are TRBV11-2 and TRBJ2-3; unclear D gene. This CDR3 has 15 residues. Germline V CDR1 and CDR2: SGHAT, FQNNGV. The V end was cut by 5 bases, the J end by 2 bases, with 14 bases between.

The chain employs TRBV10-3 and TRBJ2-1; the D gene is possibly TRBD1 (6 bases). CDR1 and CDR2 (germline): ENHRY, SYGVKD. V was shortened by 0 bases and J by 5 bases, with 11 bases between the two germline ends. This CDR3 region has 15 residues. CDR3 sequence: CAISESNRVHNEQFF. CDR3 sequence (DNA): TGTGCCATCAGTGAGTCAAACAGGGTGCACAATGAGCAGTTCTTC.

The rearrangement links TRBV19 to TRBJ1-3; 8 bases map to TRBD1. V lost 3 bases and J lost 1; bases outside the gene matches: 2. The CDR3 length is 15 residues. Per germline, CDR1 LNHDA and CDR2 SQIVND (reference sequence). The CDR3 region is CASSIYRGSGNTIYF. The CDR3 region has the DNA TGTGCCAGTAGTATCTACAGGGGGTCTGGAAACACCATATATTTT.

The chain carries TRBV19 and TRBJ1-2, with 9 positions matching TRBD1. Germline trimming cut 5 bases from V and 3 bases from J; bases unmatched to any gene: 7. Per the germline V gene, CDR1 is LNHDA and CDR2 is SQIVND (reference sequence). CDR3 size: 15 residues. Here the CDR3 DNA reads TGTGCCAGTAGTCGTTGGGACAGGGAGGACTATGGCTACACCTTC. It encodes CASSRWDREDYGYTF.

This clone was picked up one time. The rearrangement joins TRBV19 to TRBJ2-7; 12 nucleotides line up with TRBD2. Germline-derived CDR1 and CDR2 are LNHDA and SQIVND (reference sequence). This CDR3 comprises 15 residues. V shed 10 bases and J 0 bases; nucleotides not matched to a gene: 7. CDR3 nucleotides: TGTGCCACTGGACTAGCGGGATCCAGCTCCTACGAGCAGTACTTC. As protein: CATGLAGSSSYEQYF.

This rearrangement joins TRBV18 to TRBJ1-1; TRBD1 is a possible D gene (5 bases). The CDR3 runs 15 residues. Trimming left V 4 bases short and J 5 bases short, with 17 bases between. Germline V lookup: CDR1 KGHSH, CDR2 LQKENI. CDR3 amino acids: CASSLLQGVGTEAFF. In nucleotides, the CDR3 is TGTGCCAGCTCACTTCTCCAGGGTGTAGGGACTGAAGCTTTCTTT.